This T cell receptor beta chain was observed in a study of naive and memory T cell subsets. Cells stained for CD3, CD4, CD8, CD45RA, CD27 and viability were sorted into four CD45RA/CD27 subsets. There are a few counts of this clonotype. Its antigen is still unknown. Two oligonucleotides, mixed equimolar, formed the beta constant-region primer covering TRBC1 and TRBC2. Ligated cDNA was amplified by four rounds of PCR with nested alpha and beta constant-region primers and SP2. An oligonucleotide with the SP2 primer and a 12-nucleotide UMI was ligated to the cDNA 3' end. TCRdb itself ran the UMI-ligation and nested PCR reads through MiXCR, one entry per CDR3 protein. Here the sample spans approximately 140,000 distinct CDR3 sequences, over 20% being singletons. Study conclusions and caveats: No ground truth validated the naive and memory repertoire findings. A few larger clonotypes appeared in naive repertoires, especially CD8, possibly memory cells re-expressing CD45RA.

The TCR originated in a human donor in good health. Sequenced input: naive CD4+ T cells from blood.

The CDR3 is CSARDLWDTEAFF. The CDR3 nucleotides read TGCAGTGCTAGAGATCTCTGGGACACTGAAGCTTTCTTT. The gene calls are TRBV20-1 and TRBJ1-1; D gene ambiguous. The CDR3 spans 13 residues. Trimming stripped 0 bases from V and 3 bases from J, with 8 bases between. The germline V gene has CDR1 DFQATT and CDR2 SNEGSKA (reference sequence).